This TCR beta chain was sequenced for a study of post-analysis software for immune sequencing data. The V gene's germline CDR1 is ENHRY and CDR2 SYGVKD. This CDR3 spans 18 amino acids. V lost 3 bases, J lost 1 base, and 6 bases stayed unmatched. Built from TCR beta cDNA, the libraries had unique molecular identifiers in them. TCRdb used MiXCR to reprocess the PCR reads, holding one entry per CDR3 protein. The sample holds 150,000 to 200,000 distinct CDR3 sequences, 35% to 40% seen once. In this sample, this clonotype turned up many times. Its antigen is unidentified. Findings and limits, study-wide: For normalized Chao1 diversity, multiple sclerosis patients scored significantly lower than controls did. Patients showed TRBV5-6, TRBV5-1 and TRBV20-1 among five TRBV segments more frequent than in controls.

The sample here was blood, taken after autologous hematopoietic stem cell transplantation. The chain carries TRBV10-3 and TRBJ2-3, with 14 bases lining up with TRBD2. The TCR originated in a girl between 10 and 17 years old with multiple sclerosis. This chain's CDR3 is CAISDRGLAGARTDTQYF. CDR3 bases: TGTGCCATCAGTGATCGGGGACTAGCGGGAGCCCGCACAGATACGCAGTATTTT.